Sequencing of this TCR beta chain was carried out in a study of T-cell reconstitution after alpha-beta-depleted transplantation in children. To note about this clonotype: The antigen is unknown.

Study outcomes and limitations: TCRbeta diversity was high at day 60 in some patients (a result of surviving recipient T cells and thymic progenitors).

TCRbeta library preparation incorporated unique molecular identifiers. TCRdb reanalysed the PCR reads using MiXCR and keeps one entry per CDR3 protein. The sample includes over 400,000 distinct CDR3 sequences, over 40% of them seen just once. Germline V gives CDR1 DFQATT, CDR2 SNEGSKA (reference sequence). Trimming removed 0 bases from V and 4 bases from J, with 18 bases in between. The CDR3 has 17 amino acids. The sequences come from PBMCs, collected before TCRalphabeta/CD19-depleted stem cell transplant. The rearrangement links TRBV20-1 to TRBJ1-4; possible D gene TRBD1, 5 bases. This TCR was sampled from a girl aged 2-10 years with aplastic anemia, due to receive a stem cell transplant. Here the CDR3 DNA reads TGCAGTGCTAGAGATCTCACTGGGGGTGGGGATAATGAAAAACTGTTTTTT. Encoded protein: CSARDLTGGGDNEKLFF.